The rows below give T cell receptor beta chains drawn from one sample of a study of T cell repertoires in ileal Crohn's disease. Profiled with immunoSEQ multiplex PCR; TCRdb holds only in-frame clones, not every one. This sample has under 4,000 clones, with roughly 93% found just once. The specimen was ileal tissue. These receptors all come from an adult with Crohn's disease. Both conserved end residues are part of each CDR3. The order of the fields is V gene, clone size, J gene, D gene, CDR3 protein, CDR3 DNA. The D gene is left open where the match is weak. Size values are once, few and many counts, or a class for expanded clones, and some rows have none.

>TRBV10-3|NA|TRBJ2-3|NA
CAGQGDNTDTQYF
TGTGCCGGACAAGGGGACAACACAGATACGCAGTATTTT
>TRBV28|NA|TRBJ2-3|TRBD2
CASTPPGLALGTQYF
TGTGCCAGCACCCCCCCGGGACTAGCACTGGGTACGCAGTATTTT
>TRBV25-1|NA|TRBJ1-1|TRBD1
CASSEWTGIGNTEAFF
TGTGCCAGCAGTGAATGGACAGGCATTGGGAACACTGAAGCTTTCTTT
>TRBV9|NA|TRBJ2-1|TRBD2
CASSVSGGLGNEQFF
TGTGCCAGCAGCGTAAGCGGGGGGCTGGGTAATGAGCAGTTCTTC
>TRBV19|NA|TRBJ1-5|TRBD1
CASSNQGEIGQPQHF
TGTGCCAGTAGTAACCAGGGGGAGATCGGGCAGCCCCAGCATTTT
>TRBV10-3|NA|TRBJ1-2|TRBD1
CAISEGAGGNYGYTF
TGTGCCATCAGTGAGGGGGCAGGGGGCAACTATGGCTACACCTTC
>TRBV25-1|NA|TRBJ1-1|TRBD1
CASSVGQGVGRTEAFF
TGTGCCAGCAGTGTCGGGCAGGGGGTCGGAAGGACTGAAGCTTTCTTT
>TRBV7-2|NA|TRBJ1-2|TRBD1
CASSLGLSGRQGASYGYTF
TGTGCCAGCAGCTTGGGTCTCAGTGGCAGACAGGGGGCTTCCTATGGCTACACCTTC
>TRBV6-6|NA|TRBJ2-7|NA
CASSYTGTFYEQYF
TGTGCCAGCAGTTACACCGGGACATTCTACGAGCAGTACTTC
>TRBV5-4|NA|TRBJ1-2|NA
CASSLAIVNGYTF
TGTGCCAGCAGCTTGGCTATCGTAAATGGCTACACCTTC
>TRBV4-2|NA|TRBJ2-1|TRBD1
CASSQEPSGTGGYNEQFF
TGTGCCAGCAGCCAAGAACCTTCCGGGACAGGGGGTTACAATGAGCAGTTCTTC
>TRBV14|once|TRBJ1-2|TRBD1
CASGMGTGPYGYTF
TGTGCCAGCGGAATGGGGACAGGCCCCTATGGCTACACCTTC
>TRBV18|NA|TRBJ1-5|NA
CASSPSSGGNQPQHF
TGTGCCAGCTCACCTTCTTCGGGGGGCAATCAGCCCCAGCATTTT
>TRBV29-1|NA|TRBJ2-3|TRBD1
CSVEGTGGTDTQYF
TGCAGCGTTGAGGGGACAGGGGGCACAGATACGCAGTATTTT
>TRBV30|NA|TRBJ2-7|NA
CACHTTSSYEQYF
TGTGCCTGCCACACGACAAGCTCCTACGAGCAGTACTTC
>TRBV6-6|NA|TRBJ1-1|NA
CASTPGGRENTEAFF
TGTGCCAGCACCCCAGGCGGCAGGGAGAACACTGAAGCTTTCTTT
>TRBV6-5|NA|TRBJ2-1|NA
CASSPGWDEQFF
TGTGCCAGCAGTCCCGGTTGGGATGAGCAGTTCTTC
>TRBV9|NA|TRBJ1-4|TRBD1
CASSVGGGTNEKLFF
TGTGCCAGCAGCGTAGGAGGGGGCACTAATGAAAAACTGTTTTTT
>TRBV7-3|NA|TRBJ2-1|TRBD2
CASSSLAGLNYNEQFF
TGTGCCAGCAGCTCCTTAGCGGGGCTAAACTACAATGAGCAGTTCTTC
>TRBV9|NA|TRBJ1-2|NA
CASSALDGGQNGYTF
TGTGCCAGCAGCGCCCTCGATGGGGGTCAGAATGGCTACACCTTC
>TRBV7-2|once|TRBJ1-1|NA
CASSFRDGQRTEAFF
TGTGCCAGCAGCTTCCGGGACGGACAAAGGACTGAAGCTTTCTTT
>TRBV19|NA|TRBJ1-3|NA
CASTDSYSGNTIYF
TGTGCCAGTACGGACAGTTACTCTGGAAACACCATATATTTT
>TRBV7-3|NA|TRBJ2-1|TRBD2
CASSLTSGRVNEQFF
TGTGCCAGCAGCTTAACAAGCGGGAGGGTGAATGAGCAGTTCTTC
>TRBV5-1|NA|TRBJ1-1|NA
CASWAGPNTEAFF
TGCGCCAGCTGGGCAGGGCCGAACACTGAAGCTTTCTTT
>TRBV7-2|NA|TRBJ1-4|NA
CASSSGARATNEKLFF
TGTGCCAGCAGTTCGGGGGCGAGAGCAACTAATGAAAAACTGTTTTTT
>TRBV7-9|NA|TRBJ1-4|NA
CASSLVSGSTNEKLFF
TGTGCCAGCAGCTTAGTCTCAGGTTCAACTAATGAAAAACTGTTTTTT
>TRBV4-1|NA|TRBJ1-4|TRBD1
CASTGQGGFF
TGCGCCAGCACAGGACAGGGAGGATTTTTT
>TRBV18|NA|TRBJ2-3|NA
CASSYGQSDTQYF
TGTGCCAGCTCATACGGACAGTCGGATACGCAGTATTTT
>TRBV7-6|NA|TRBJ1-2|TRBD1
CASSSLTGKDGYTF
TGTGCCAGCAGCTCCTTGACAGGGAAGGATGGCTACACCTTC
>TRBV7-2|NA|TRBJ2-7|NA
CASSLRQSYSYEQYF
TGTGCCAGCAGCTTGCGTCAGAGCTACTCCTACGAGCAGTACTTC
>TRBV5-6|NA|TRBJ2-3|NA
CASSLIGVASTDTQYF
TGTGCCAGCAGCTTGATCGGTGTAGCTAGCACAGATACGCAGTATTTT
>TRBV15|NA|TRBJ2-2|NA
CATSRESGFTGELFF
TGTGCCACCAGCAGGGAAAGCGGGTTCACCGGGGAGCTGTTTTTT
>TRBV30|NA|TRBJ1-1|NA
CAWKWRVEAFF
TGTGCCTGGAAATGGCGGGTTGAAGCTTTCTTT
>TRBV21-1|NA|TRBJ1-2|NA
CASSKERGRSYGYTF
TGTGCCAGCAGCAAAGAAAGGGGGCGCAGCTATGGCTACACCTTC
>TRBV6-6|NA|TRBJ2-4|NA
CASERGTAKNIQYF
TGTGCCAGCGAACGGGGGACGGCCAAAAACATTCAGTACTTC
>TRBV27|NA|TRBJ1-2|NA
CASSLSRAHGYTF
TGTGCCAGCAGTTTATCCAGGGCTCACGGCTACACCTTC
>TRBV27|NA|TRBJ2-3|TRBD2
CASTPLGLAGGTQYF
TGTGCCAGCACTCCCCTAGGACTAGCGGGAGGAACGCAGTATTTT
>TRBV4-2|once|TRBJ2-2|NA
CASSQVMGVTELFF
TGTGCCAGCAGCCAAGTAATGGGTGTTACAGAGCTGTTTTTT
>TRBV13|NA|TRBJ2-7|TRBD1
CASRNRGRNYEQYF
TGTGCCAGCAGGAACAGGGGAAGGAACTACGAGCAGTACTTC
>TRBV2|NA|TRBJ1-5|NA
CASSVGRDQPQHF
TGTGCCAGCTCGGTCGGACGGGATCAGCCCCAGCATTTT
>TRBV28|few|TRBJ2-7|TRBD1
CASSIRTGPRYEQYF
TGTGCCAGCAGTATCAGGACAGGGCCCCGCTACGAGCAGTACTTC
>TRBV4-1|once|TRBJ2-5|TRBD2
CASSPGGGRSETQYF
TGCGCCAGCAGCCCCGGGGGGGGGAGGTCGGAGACCCAGTACTTC